This T cell receptor beta chain was found in a study of T cell responses to AZD1222 COVID-19 vaccine. Study in general: Pooled in the analysis were second doses at about 4 or about 12 weeks.

Assay: immunoSEQ multiplex PCR; the TCRdb copy retains only in-frame clones and omits some. The sample holds 120,000 or so clones, 65% to 85% seen once. The CDR3 consists of 15 residues. CDR1 and CDR2 from the germline V gene are MNHEY and SVGAGI. V was pared by 7 bases and J by 5 bases, with 20 bases between. The source of this sequence is an adult in good health. The sequencing used peripheral blood, collected on day 0 of AZD1222 vaccination. The chain has TRBV6-5 and TRBJ2-5; either TRBD1 or TRBD2 may supply D (5 bases each). CDR3 bases: TGTGCCAGCACCAAAGCCGGGGCGAAGGGGGAGACCCAGTACTTC. Amino acids: CASTKAGAKGETQYF.